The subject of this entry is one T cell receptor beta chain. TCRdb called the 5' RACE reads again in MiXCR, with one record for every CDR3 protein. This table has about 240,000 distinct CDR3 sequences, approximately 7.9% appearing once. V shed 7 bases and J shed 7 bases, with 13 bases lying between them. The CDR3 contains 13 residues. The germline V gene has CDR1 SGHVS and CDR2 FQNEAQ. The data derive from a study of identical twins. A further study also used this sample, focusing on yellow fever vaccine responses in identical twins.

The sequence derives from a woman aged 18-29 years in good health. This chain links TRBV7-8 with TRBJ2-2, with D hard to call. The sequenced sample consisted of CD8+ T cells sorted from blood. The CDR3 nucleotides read TGTGCCAGCAATTTGCCCAGCATCGGGGAGCTGTTTTTT. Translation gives CASNLPSIGELFF.